The entry below gives a single T cell receptor (beta chain) sequence along with its context. Germline assignment: CDR1 MNHEY and CDR2 SVGAGI. Trimming took 8 bases from V and 6 from J; bases not matched to a gene: 11. The CDR3 covers 14 residues. This record belongs to a study of blood T cell repertoires in COVID-19. At the level of the study: Italy, Spain and the United States were the sources of the convalescent and acute COVID-19 samples. PBMCs, B-cell-depleted T cells, or T cells provided the cDNA or gDNA that made up the material.

Source study methods: From reference gene primer amplification, estimates of nucleated cell counts were derived. Only in-frame clones appear in the TCRdb table, and some are missing; sequencing was by immunoSEQ multiplex PCR. V and J calls plus clone size are reproduced from that table; the DNA served to infer D and trimming. The data show about 240,000 clones, with roughly 87% seen just once and 7.2% held by the top ten. This chain joins TRBV6-5 and TRBJ2-3, with 7 bases that match TRBD2. The sequence was obtained from a man aged 55 to 70 who had recovered from COVID-19. The specimen was peripheral blood. The CDR3 DNA reads TGTGCCAGCCAGTCCGTCCGACTAGCCGATACGCAGTATTTT. This gives the protein CASQSVRLADTQYF.